This entry lists 9 T cell receptor beta chains sequenced from one sample in a study of OX40 agonist ivuxolimab in advanced cancers. Here immunoSEQ multiplex PCR was the method, and the copy in TCRdb shows in-frame clones only, minus some. The profile shows about 19,000 clones, roughly four fifths of them singletons. The source material was CD4+ or CD8+ T cells sorted from blood, sampled in a trial of the OX40 agonist ivuxolimab. These receptors originate from an adult with an advanced solid tumor such as melanoma, head and neck, liver or kidney cancer.

On this clone: One end of the junction varies from germline; a read error may be responsible. The V call is TRBV28, the J call TRBJ2-7; 8 nucleotides match TRBD2. Germline CDR1 reads MDHEN; CDR2 reads SYDVKM. This CDR3 spans 12 amino acids. CDR3 in DNA: TGTGCCAGCAGTGCCTCTCTAGCGGGCCTCCTCTTC. Its translation: CASSASLAGLLF.

About this clone: At the DNA level, this CDR3 is encoded by other sequences in the same sample as well. The chain uses TRBV2 and TRBJ1-5; perhaps TRBD1 as D (5 bases). The V gene's germline CDR1 is SNHLY and CDR2 FYNNEI. With 6 bases removed from V and 4 bases from J, the gap between germline ends came to 10 bases. This CDR3 is 13 amino acids long. The CDR3 loop is CASRGTGNQPQHF. The CDR3 DNA sequence: TGTGCCAGCAGGGGGACGGGGAATCAGCCCCAGCATTTT.

A single count supports this clone. The chain recombines TRBV7-2 with TRBJ1-2, with D tentatively TRBD1 (6 bases). CDR3 length equals 11 residues. Trimming pared 5 bases from V and 9 bases from J, leaving 10 bases between. Germline CDR1 SGHTA, CDR2 FQGNSA. The DNA for the CDR3 is TGTGCCAGCAGCCCCGGGACAAGCTACACCTTC. Translating it yields CASSPGTSYTF.

The chain is built from TRBV10-3 and TRBJ2-7, with a weak D call TRBD2 (5 bases). The CDR3 extends over 12 amino acids. The V gene's germline CDR1 is ENHRY and CDR2 SYGVKD. The V and J ends lost 1 base and 5 bases respectively, with 6 bases between them. The CDR3 sequence: CAISEWRNEQYF. CDR3 nucleotides: TGTGCCATCAGTGAGTGGAGGAACGAGCAGTACTTC.

The chain employs TRBV19 and TRBJ1-3, with 8 nucleotides matching TRBD1. Germline CDR1 is LNHDA and CDR2 is SQIVND (reference sequence). CDR3 length equals 14 residues. V gave up 7 bases and J gave up 5 bases; unmatched junction bases: 7. The CDR3 nucleotides are TGTGCCAGTATCTCCGGGACAGGCAGAAACACCATATATTTT. Translation gives CASISGTGRNTIYF.

This clone has only a few counts. The gene calls are TRBV5-1 and TRBJ1-3; no clear D gene. The CDR3 runs 14 residues. Trimming stripped 0 bases from V and 0 bases from J, with 4 bases between. Germline V gene lookup returns CDR1 SGHRS and CDR2 YFSETQ. CDR3 region: CASSLDNSGNTIYF. For the CDR3, the DNA is TGCGCCAGCAGCTTGGACAACTCTGGAAACACCATATATTTT.

The chain recombines TRBV9 with TRBJ2-1, with 10 positions matching TRBD2. The germline CDR1 and CDR2 sequences are SGDLS and YYNGEE. V shed 0 bases and J 8 bases; nucleotides not matched to a gene: 5. This CDR3 is 15 amino acids long. The CDR3 spells CASSVGLAGEYEQFF. The CDR3 DNA follows: TGTGCCAGCAGCGTAGGGCTAGCGGGAGAATATGAGCAGTTCTTC.

The V and J genes are TRBV18 and TRBJ2-7; D is possibly TRBD2 (6 bases). Germline V gives CDR1 KGHSH, CDR2 LQKENI. Trimming took 3 bases from V and 3 from J, leaving 9 bases between them. CDR3 length equals 13 residues. CDR3 DNA sequence: TGTGCCAGCTCACCGGGGACTGTCTACGAGCAGTACTTC. Translation: CASSPGTVYEQYF.

The J gene is TRBJ2-3, the V gene TRBV7-8, with 9 bases aligning to TRBD1. The CDR3 totals 19 residues. V dropped 4 bases and J dropped 0; count of bases not matched to a gene: 14. In germline, CDR1 is SGHVS, CDR2 FQNEAQ. This CDR3 is CASSSTSGTGWLSTDTQYF. The CDR3 DNA is TGTGCCAGCAGCTCGACGTCCGGGACAGGGTGGTTAAGCACAGATACGCAGTATTTT.